This is a list of T cell receptor beta chains from one sample in a study of immune evolution from preneoplasia to lung adenocarcinoma. Repertoires were generated with immunoSEQ multiplex PCR, while TCRdb's copy carries only in-frame clones and drops some. The data contain 20,000 to 25,000 clones, about 79% of them singletons. Sequencing input: FFPE invasive lung adenocarcinoma tissue. The receptors shown here come from a person in their sixties or seventies with lung adenocarcinoma. Both conserved end residues are part of each CDR3. The D gene is left open where the match is weak. Some rows mark clone size as missing; the rest say once, few, many or name a class of expanded clone.

abundance,j_gene,d_gene,v_gene,CDR3aa,CDR3nt
NA,TRBJ2-5,NA,TRBV5-1,CASSPDSTQETQYF,TGCGCCAGCAGCCCTGACAGCACCCAAGAGACCCAGTACTTC
NA,TRBJ2-7,NA,TRBV11-3,CASSSYSAADEQYF,TGTGCCAGCAGCTCTTATAGCGCAGCGGACGAGCAGTACTTC
few,TRBJ1-2,NA,TRBV28,CASRDSTVHGYTF,TGTGCCAGCAGGGATTCAACCGTACATGGCTACACCTTC
NA,TRBJ2-1,TRBD2,TRBV10-3,CAIAGGLSYNKQFF,TGTGCCATAGCGGGAGGCCTATCCTACAATAAGCAGTTCTTC
NA,TRBJ1-5,TRBD1,TRBV6-1,CASSQAGGSGPQHF,TGTGCCAGCAGTCAAGCAGGGGGATCTGGTCCCCAGCATTTT
NA,TRBJ2-1,NA,TRBV18,CASRDYGYNEQFF,TGTGCCAGCAGGGATTATGGGTACAATGAGCAGTTCTTC
NA,TRBJ2-3,TRBD2,TRBV27,CASSFSREGLRTQYF,TGTGCCAGCAGTTTCTCGCGGGAGGGCCTCCGTACGCAGTATTTT
few,TRBJ1-4,TRBD1,TRBV15,CATSRQGAREKLFF,TGTGCCACCAGCAGGCAGGGGGCGCGAGAAAAACTGTTTTTT
NA,TRBJ2-3,TRBD2,TRBV29-1,CSVGLAGYTDTQYF,TGCAGCGTAGGACTAGCGGGCTACACAGATACGCAGTATTTT
few,TRBJ2-7,TRBD2,TRBV18,CASSPGLAGAEQYF,TGTGCCAGCTCACCCGGACTAGCGGGAGCCGAGCAGTACTTC
NA,TRBJ2-5,TRBD2,TRBV19,CASSRLAGDGETQYF,TGTGCCAGTAGCAGACTAGCGGGAGATGGAGAGACCCAGTACTTC
NA,TRBJ2-5,TRBD2,TRBV5-1,CASSPSTGGGSETQYF,TGCGCCAGCAGCCCATCAACGGGGGGAGGTTCAGAGACCCAGTACTTC
NA,TRBJ1-1,NA,TRBV30,CAWNLRTVAFF,TGTGCCTGGAATTTGAGGACGGTAGCTTTCTTT
NA,TRBJ1-1,NA,TRBV11-2,CASTWVRSEAFF,TGTGCCAGCACCTGGGTTAGGAGTGAAGCTTTCTTT
NA,TRBJ2-4,NA,TRBV11-2,CASSSGLGQGGGNIQYF,TGTGCCAGCAGCTCCGGACTCGGACAGGGAGGGGGAAACATTCAGTACTTC
NA,TRBJ2-2,NA,TRBV2,CASIVSGMNTGELFF,TGTGCCAGCATAGTATCCGGGATGAACACCGGGGAACTGTTTTTT
few,TRBJ2-4,NA,TRBV6-1,CASSELNIQYF,TGTGCCAGCAGTGAACTGAACATTCAGTACTTC
NA,TRBJ2-2,NA,TRBV6-5,CASSPEYRAAGELFF,TGTGCCAGCAGCCCCGAATACAGGGCGGCCGGGGAGCTGTTTTTT
NA,TRBJ2-4,TRBD1,TRBV2,CASSSYGQGNIQYF,TGTGCCAGCAGTTCCTACGGACAGGGAAACATTCAGTACTTC
few,TRBJ1-3,TRBD1,TRBV28,CASSRDRRSSGNTIYF,TGTGCCAGCAGCCGGGACAGGAGGAGCTCTGGAAACACCATATATTTT
NA,TRBJ2-7,TRBD2,TRBV7-9,CASSYGTSGSYEQYF,TGTGCCAGCAGCTATGGGACTAGCGGGAGCTACGAGCAGTACTTC
NA,TRBJ2-1,TRBD2,TRBV5-1,CASSFLAGEGEQFF,TGCGCCAGCAGCTTCCTAGCGGGGGAGGGTGAGCAGTTCTTC
NA,TRBJ1-3,NA,TRBV19,CASRDGRSRRGNTIYF,TGTGCCAGTAGAGACGGACGGTCACGCCGGGGAAACACCATATATTTT